The 20 T cell receptor beta chains in this list originate from one sample, sequenced in a study of T cell responses to AZD1222 COVID-19 vaccine. Profiling relied on immunoSEQ multiplex PCR, and the TCRdb table lists in-frame clones only, not all of them. The data show tens of thousands of clones, roughly 86% seen once. Sequences were derived from peripheral blood, sampled on day 0 of AZD1222 vaccination. The origin of the receptors is an adult in good health.

The rearrangement uses TRBV2 and TRBJ1-1; the match to TRBD1 covers 8 bases. Germline V gene sequence: CDR1 SNHLY, CDR2 FYNNEI. CDR3 length: 13 amino acids. The V gene end was trimmed by 6 bases and the J gene end by 5 bases; junction bases not matched to a gene: 5. As DNA, the CDR3 is TGTGCCAGCAGATCGACAGGGGTGACTGAAGCTTTCTTT. Translated, it gives CASRSTGVTEAFF.

This clone has a handful of counts. CDR3 sequence: CASSPGGQAYGYTF. As DNA, the CDR3 is TGTGCCAGCTCACCTGGAGGACAAGCCTATGGCTACACCTTC. The rearrangement links TRBV18 to TRBJ1-2, with a weak D call TRBD1 (5 bases). Trimming left V 3 bases short and J 4 bases short, with 12 bases between. Germline CDR1 and CDR2: KGHSH and LQKENI. The CDR3 sequence is 14 residues long.

The V call is TRBV3-1 (or the pseudogene TRBV3-2), the J call TRBJ1-2, with D tentatively TRBD1 (6 bases). The V end lost 3 bases, the J end lost 4 bases, and 6 bases lay between the germline ends. The CDR3 is made up of 12 amino acids. Per germline, CDR1 LGHDT and CDR2 YNNKEL (reference sequence). CDR3 coding DNA: TGTGCCAGCAGCCAGGACAGCTATGGCTACACCTTC. Amino acids: CASSQDSYGYTF.

V usage is TRBV12-3 or TRBV12-4 and J usage is TRBJ2-1; D unresolved. With 3 bases removed from V and 8 bases from J, the gap between germline ends came to 5 bases. The CDR3 runs to 11 residues. The CDR3 loop is CASSFSYEQFF. The CDR3 DNA follows: TGTGCCAGCAGTTTTAGTTATGAGCAGTTCTTC.

The chain couples TRBV18 to TRBJ2-3; D perhaps matches TRBD2 (6 bases). In germline, CDR1 is KGHSH, CDR2 LQKENI. With 1 base removed from V and 5 bases from J, the gap between germline ends came to 16 bases. The CDR3 extends over 16 amino acids. The CDR3 region is CASSPRGSLAGDTQYF. In DNA form, the CDR3 reads TGTGCCAGCTCACCACGGGGATCACTAGCTGGAGATACGCAGTATTTT.

This chain links TRBV3-1 (or the pseudogene TRBV3-2) with TRBJ1-1; TRBD1 matches 7 bases. CDR1 is LGHDT, CDR2 YNNKEL, per germline (reference sequence). Trimming cost V 4 bases and J 2 bases; bases outside gene matches: 1. This CDR3 has 13 amino acids. The CDR3: CASSRQGNTEAFF. The CDR3 bases are TGTGCCAGCAGCCGACAGGGTAACACTGAAGCTTTCTTT.

The chain recombines TRBV9 with TRBJ2-1; no reliable D call. Trimming took 1 base from V and 3 from J, leaving 14 bases between them. Germline lookup yields CDR1 SGDLS and CDR2 YYNGEE. The CDR3 runs to 16 residues. The CDR3, as DNA: TGTGCCAGCAGCGTAAGGGCAGTATCGTACTACAATGAGCAGTTCTTC. Translated: CASSVRAVSYYNEQFF.

The chain recombines TRBV6-5 with TRBJ1-1; the D gene is possibly TRBD1 (5 bases). Per the germline V gene, CDR1 is MNHEY and CDR2 is SVGAGI. CDR3 length: 12 residues. The V end was cut by 2 bases, the J end by 6 bases, with 7 bases between. CDR3 loop: CASSYRGAEAFF. CDR3 DNA sequence: TGTGCCAGCAGTTACAGGGGAGCTGAAGCTTTCTTT.

The rearrangement uses TRBV2 and TRBJ1-5; D uncertain. The germline V and J ends were trimmed by 6 bases and 9 bases, with 12 bases remaining between them. The CDR3 length is 12 residues. Germline V lookup: CDR1 SNHLY, CDR2 FYNNEI. CDR3 in DNA: TGTGCCAGCAGACCAGACCGGTGGCCCCAGCATTTT. Translating it yields CASRPDRWPQHF.

The chain combines TRBV5-4 with TRBJ1-2; 7 positions match TRBD1. The CDR3 has 15 residues. J lost 4 bases, V lost 3 bases, and 9 bases had no gene match. Germline-derived CDR1 and CDR2 are SGHNT and YYREEE (reference sequence). CDR3 in amino acids: CASSSDRAGSYGYTF. The CDR3 nucleotides read TGTGCCAGCAGCTCCGACAGGGCCGGGAGCTATGGCTACACCTTC.

The rearrangement links TRBV11-2 to TRBJ1-2, with 7 bases fitting TRBD1. The ends lost 5 bases at V and 0 bases at J; junction bases unmatched: 3. This CDR3 region has 14 residues. The germline V gene encodes CDR1 SGHAT and CDR2 FQNNGV. CDR3 sequence (DNA): TGTGCCAGCAGCCCCGGGACAGCTAACTATGGCTACACCTTC. This translates into CASSPGTANYGYTF. Looking up the rest from reference TRBV11-2 and TRBJ1-2 gives the full variable domain: EAGVAQSPRYKIIEKRQSVAFWCNPISGHATLYWYQQILGQGPKLLIQFQNNGVVDDSQLPKDRFSAERLKGVDSTLKIQPAKLEDSAVYLCASSPGTANYGYTFGSGTRLTVV.

The gene calls are TRBV19 and TRBJ1-5; the D is unclear. Germline assignment: CDR1 LNHDA and CDR2 SQIVND (reference sequence). The germline V and J ends were trimmed by 7 bases and 1 base, with 11 bases remaining between them. The CDR3 covers 14 residues. The CDR3: CASKTPLSNQPQHF. Here the CDR3 DNA reads TGTGCCAGTAAAACGCCTTTAAGCAATCAGCCCCAGCATTTT. The variable domain in full, with the rest retrieved from reference TRBV19 and TRBJ1-5, is DGGITQSPKYLFRKEGQNVTLSCEQNLNHDAMYWYRQDPGQGLRLIYYSQIVNDFQKGDIAEGYSVSREKKESFPLTVTSAQKNPTAFYLCASKTPLSNQPQHFGDGTRLSIL.

This chain joins TRBV7-9 and TRBJ1-2; D may be TRBD1 (6 bases). Germline V gene sequence: CDR1 SEHNR, CDR2 FQNEAQ (reference sequence). V was trimmed by 5 bases and J by 0 bases, leaving 22 bases between them. The CDR3 spans 18 residues. The CDR3 DNA follows: TGTGCCAGCAGCACCCGTTACCGACAGGTCGGAGCTAACTATGGCTACACCTTC. Residues: CASSTRYRQVGANYGYTF. Combining the CDR3 with reference TRBV7-9 and TRBJ1-2 gives the whole variable domain DTGVSQNPRHKITKRGQNVTFRCDPISEHNRLYWYRQTLGQGPEFLTYFQNEAQLEKSRLLSDRFSAERPKGSFSTLEIQRTEQGDSAMYLCASSTRYRQVGANYGYTFGSGTRLTVV.

The chain links TRBV7-9 to TRBJ2-5, with TRBD1 as a possible D gene (6 bases). This CDR3 is 15 amino acids long. Trimming left V 1 base short and J 3 bases short, with 12 bases between. Germline lookup yields CDR1 SEHNR and CDR2 FQNEAQ (reference sequence). This CDR3 reads CASSLVRQVEETQYF. Here the CDR3 DNA reads TGTGCCAGCAGCTTAGTCAGACAGGTAGAAGAGACCCAGTACTTC.

The V gene is TRBV7-9, the J gene TRBJ2-1, with 7 nucleotides matching TRBD2. Germline assignment: CDR1 SEHNR and CDR2 FQNEAQ (reference sequence). V shed 4 bases and J 3 bases; nucleotides not matched to a gene: 3. CDR3 length equals 14 residues. The DNA of the CDR3 is TGTGCCAGCAGCTCTCTAGCGGTCTACAATGAGCAGTTCTTC. It is translated as CASSSLAVYNEQFF.

This chain uses TRBV9 with TRBJ1-3; 7 positions agree with TRBD1. Germline V gene sequence: CDR1 SGDLS, CDR2 YYNGEE. The CDR3 is 16 amino acids. Trimming cost V 2 bases and J 3 bases; bases outside gene matches: 8. The CDR3 nucleotides read TGTGCCAGCAGCGTTGGAGAGGGGGCTGGTGGAAACACCATATATTTT. It yields the protein CASSVGEGAGGNTIYF. Full variable domain (rest looked up from reference TRBV9 and TRBJ1-3): DSGVTQTPKHLITATGQRVTLRCSPRSGDLSVYWYQQSLDQGLQFLIQYYNGEERAKGNILERFSAQQFPDLHSELNLSSLELGDSALYFCASSVGEGAGGNTIYFGEGSWLTVV.

The rearrangement links TRBV6-5 to TRBJ2-7, with D tentatively TRBD1 (5 bases). This CDR3 region has 12 residues. V lost 6 bases to trimming and J lost 2 bases, with 8 bases between them. The germline V gene has CDR1 MNHEY and CDR2 SVGAGI. CDR3 residues: CASRLQAYEQYF. CDR3 nucleotides: TGTGCCAGCAGGTTACAGGCCTACGAGCAGTACTTC.

The V gene is TRBV2, the J gene TRBJ1-6, with no clear D. CDR1 is SNHLY, CDR2 FYNNEI, per germline. Trimming left V 8 bases short and J 0 bases short, with 8 bases between. The CDR3 spans 14 residues. The CDR3 spells CASGMSSYNSPLHF. The CDR3, as DNA: TGTGCCAGCGGGATGAGCTCCTATAATTCACCCCTCCACTTT. Filled out from reference TRBV2 and TRBJ1-6, the complete variable domain reads EPEVTQTPSHQVTQMGQEVILRCVPISNHLYFYWYRQILGQKVEFLVSFYNNEISEKSEIFDDQFSVERPDGSNFTLKIRSTKLEDSAMYFCASGMSSYNSPLHFGNGTRLTVT.

The chain links TRBV21-1 to TRBJ2-3; the table's D call TRBD1 went unverified against the DNA. TRBV21-1 represents a pseudogene. This CDR3 comprises 10 residues. In DNA, the CDR3 is TGTGCCAGGTTCCGGACAGGGGTGTATTTT. Its protein is CARFRTGVYF.

In nucleotides, the CDR3 is TGTGCCAGCAGTGGGGTGGCTTTCTTT. Its translation is CASSGVAFF. The chain has TRBV6-6 and TRBJ1-1; D ambiguous. The ends were cut back, 5 bases at V and 11 bases at J, with 6 bases in the middle. The CDR3 is made up of 9 amino acids. Germline-derived CDR1 and CDR2 are MNHNY and SVGAGI (reference sequence).